One and the same sample provided the 31 T cell receptor beta chains below, sequenced in a study of T cells in Graves' hyperthyroidism and ophthalmopathy (dated by TCRdb to about 2019). Receptors were amplified or captured by multiplex PCR. The sample was run on an Illumina HiSeq 2000. Amplification of TCR beta CDR3 regions was carried out from RNA transcripts. The first round of RT-PCR for the TCR CDR3 was performed with the HTBI primer set and the Qiagen OneStep RT-PCR kit. In-frame beta chains were kept once TCRdb had trimmed the public reads at Q25 with fastp and called clones with MiXCR. CDR3 protein duplicates are merged, each entry listing the most common genes and DNA. The sample table lists approximately 560,000 distinct CDR3 sequences, less than 20% of them with a count of one. Jointly, the top ten make up about 7% of the sample. Source material: blood. These receptors all stem from a woman under 40 with Graves' hyperthyroidism.

This clonotype was observed a few times. The chain uses TRBV7-2 and TRBJ2-3; TRBD2 agrees at 9 bases. The CDR3 runs to 17 residues. Germline V gene sequence: CDR1 SGHTA, CDR2 FQGNSA. Germline trimming cut 5 bases from V and 3 bases from J; bases unmatched to any gene: 12. The CDR3 bases are TGTGCCAGCAGCCAACAGTCGGCGGGAGGGCCGACAGATACGCAGTATTTT. This sequence encodes CASSQQSAGGPTDTQYF.

Remarks on this clonotype: A single base separates this from a much larger clone, so it may be a read error. V and J are TRBV13 and TRBJ2-7; D remains ambiguous. Germline assignment: CDR1 PRHDT and CDR2 FYEKMQ (reference sequence). The CDR3 is 15 residues long. V was clipped by 5 bases and J by 2 bases, with 16 bases between them. The CDR3 coding sequence is TGTGCCAGCAGCCCCCAGCAGGACGCCCCCTACGAGCAGTACTTC. Encoded protein: CASSPQQDAPYEQYF.

In nucleotides, the CDR3 is TGCGCCAGCAGCAAGAACGCTCCTAGCGGGGAATTCTTCAATGAGCAGTTCTTC. This sequence encodes CASSKNAPSGEFFNEQFF. The chain combines TRBV5-1 with TRBJ2-1, with 9 positions matching TRBD2. There are 18 residues in the CDR3. Germline CDR1 reads SGHRS; CDR2 reads YFSETQ. V gave up 4 bases and J gave up 6 bases; unmatched junction bases: 17.

This clonotype occurred many times. J is TRBJ1-1 and V is TRBV2; D possibly corresponds to TRBD1 (6 bases). Germline V gives CDR1 SNHLY, CDR2 FYNNEI. V was clipped by 7 bases and J by 5 bases, with 14 bases between them. This CDR3 contains 13 residues. The CDR3 loop reads CASKQGRKTEAFF. In nucleotides, the CDR3 is TGTGCCAGCAAACAGGGCAGGAAAACTGAAGCTTTCTTT.

DNA of the CDR3: TGTGCCAGCAGTTACCTGGAGCGTCAGCCCCAGCATTTT. Amino acid sequence: CASSYLERQPQHF. V gene TRBV6-5 combines with J gene TRBJ1-5; D unclear. V lost 2 bases and J lost 6, with 8 bases in between. The CDR3 contains 13 residues. The V gene's germline CDR1 is MNHEY and CDR2 SVGAGI.

The sample holds a few counts of this clonotype. V gene TRBV6-2 or TRBV6-3 combines with J gene TRBJ2-2; D is possibly TRBD2 (5 bases). Per germline, CDR1 MNHEY and CDR2 SVGEGT. With 5 bases removed from V and 6 bases from J, the gap between germline ends came to 13 bases. The CDR3 contains 14 residues. This chain's CDR3 is CASSPYSAAGELFF. The CDR3 bases are TGTGCCAGCAGTCCCTATAGCGCCGCCGGGGAGCTGTTTTTT.

Only a few counts were recorded for this clonotype. The chain joins TRBV20-1 to TRBJ2-5, with 8 bases that match TRBD2. Looked up from germline, CDR1 is DFQATT and CDR2 is SNEGSKA (reference sequence). The junction had 7 bases not matched to a gene; V was cut back by 0 bases and J by 1 base. This CDR3 contains 16 residues. As DNA, the CDR3 is TGCAGTGCTAGAGATGGCGGGAGGCCGGGCCAAGAGACCCAGTACTTC. Residues: CSARDGGRPGQETQYF.

The V gene is TRBV20-1, the J gene TRBJ2-3; D gene uncertain. The germline V gene has CDR1 DFQATT and CDR2 SNEGSKA (reference sequence). CDR3 length: 14 amino acids. V was shortened by 3 bases and J by 0 bases, with 10 bases between the two germline ends. CDR3 amino acids: CSASYGRSTDTQYF. Here the CDR3 DNA reads TGCAGTGCTAGTTACGGGCGCAGCACAGATACGCAGTATTTT.

This clonotype has more than one count but fewer than ten. J is TRBJ2-3 and V is TRBV29-1, with D possibly matching TRBD1 (5 bases). The CDR3 has 16 amino acids. Looked up from germline, CDR1 is SQVTM and CDR2 is ANQGSEA. Trimming cost V 0 bases and J 0 bases, with 13 bases left between them. CDR3 sequence: CSVEDLGQASTDTQYF. CDR3 DNA sequence: TGCAGCGTTGAAGATCTGGGGCAGGCTAGCACAGATACGCAGTATTTT.

V and J are TRBV6-5 and TRBJ1-1; TRBD1 aligns across 8 bases. The CDR3 contains 13 residues. Germline assignment: CDR1 MNHEY and CDR2 SVGAGI. Trimming took 2 bases from V and 7 from J; bases not matched to a gene: 3. CDR3 bases: TGTGCCAGCAGTTACGGGACAGGTCTTGAAGCTTTCTTT. The encoded protein is CASSYGTGLEAFF.

The chain employs TRBV19 and TRBJ2-1; 9 bases match TRBD2. Germline lookup yields CDR1 LNHDA and CDR2 SQIVND (reference sequence). This CDR3 spans 16 amino acids. After removal of 2 bases from V and 2 bases from J, the junction contained 4 bases not matched to a gene. CDR3: CASSIRREGPYNEQFF. The CDR3 DNA reads TGTGCCAGTAGTATAAGGCGGGAGGGCCCCTACAATGAGCAGTTCTTC.

Notes on this clonotype: This may stem from a read error, because a much larger clone lies one nucleotide away. This rearrangement joins TRBV3-1 to TRBJ2-3; D gene unclear. Germline V lookup: CDR1 LGHDT, CDR2 YNNKEL (reference sequence). The CDR3 totals 15 residues. CDR3 DNA: TGTGCCGGCAGCCAAGATTTCCAGATCACAGATACGCAGTATTTT. Its translation: CAGSQDFQITDTQYF.

This clonotype has ten or more counts. The chain carries TRBV12-3 or TRBV12-4 and TRBJ1-1; D is unclear. V lost 8 bases and J 4 bases, leaving 23 bases between the germline ends. The CDR3 consists of 16 residues. Here the CDR3 reads CASPACPSADCTEAFF. In nucleotides, the CDR3 is TGTGCCAGCCCTGCCTGTCCCTCGGCCGACTGCACTGAAGCTTTCTTT.

This clonotype has a count of ten or more. This chain connects TRBV20-1 to TRBJ1-4; D remains unclear. Trimming pared 1 base from V and 0 bases from J, leaving 9 bases between. From germline, CDR1 is DFQATT and CDR2 SNEGSKA (reference sequence). This CDR3 is 15 amino acids long. CDR3 residues: CSARAFRPTNEKLFF. The CDR3 DNA is TGCAGTGCTAGAGCCTTTAGACCAACTAATGAAAAACTGTTTTTT.

There are many counts of this clonotype. This chain uses TRBV4-1 with TRBJ2-3, with D maybe TRBD2 (5 bases). The germline CDR1 and CDR2 sequences are MGHRA and YSYEKL. V was shortened by 0 bases and J by 1 base, with 14 bases between the two germline ends. This CDR3 is 17 amino acids long. The CDR3 DNA sequence: TGCGCCAGCAGCCAAGATCAGGAGGAGTTGGGCACAGATACGCAGTATTTT. Translated, it gives CASSQDQEELGTDTQYF.

This clonotype was found many times. The chain is built from TRBV12-3 or TRBV12-4 and TRBJ1-6, with unresolved D. This CDR3 region has 15 residues. The V end lost 1 base, the J end lost 7 bases, and 11 bases lay between the germline ends. The CDR3: CASSLVLGLNSPLHF. CDR3 sequence (DNA): TGTGCCAGCAGTTTAGTACTGGGGTTAAATTCACCCCTCCACTTT.

This clonotype was recorded at least ten times. This chain uses TRBV9 with TRBJ1-2; D perhaps matches TRBD1 (5 bases). Germline V gene lookup returns CDR1 SGDLS and CDR2 YYNGEE. The CDR3 has 16 amino acids. The germline V and J ends were trimmed by 4 bases and 0 bases, with 16 bases remaining between them. As DNA, the CDR3 is TGTGCCAGCAGCCCTATCTCGACAGCCTCTAACTATGGCTACACCTTC. Translated: CASSPISTASNYGYTF.

Ten or more counts support this clonotype. V is TRBV5-1 and J is TRBJ2-1, with unresolved D. Per germline, CDR1 SGHRS and CDR2 YFSETQ. The CDR3 contains 14 residues. The V and J ends lost 2 bases and 6 bases respectively, with 12 bases between them. The DNA for the CDR3 is TGCGCCAGCAGCTTCCCCGCGGAGCCCAATGAGCAGTTCTTC. Translating gives CASSFPAEPNEQFF.

In this sample, this clonotype turned up many times. The chain is built from TRBV5-1 and TRBJ1-1; D uncertain. Germline CDR1 and CDR2: SGHRS and YFSETQ. The CDR3 has 15 residues. Trimming removed 5 bases from V and 2 bases from J, with 16 bases in between. The CDR3 DNA sequence: TGCGCCAGCAGAGTTTGGGTCGGGGATAACACTGAAGCTTTCTTT. Translated, it gives CASRVWVGDNTEAFF. Using reference TRBV5-1 and TRBJ1-1 for the parts outside the CDR3, the full variable domain is KAGVTQTPRYLIKTRGQQVTLSCSPISGHRSVSWYQQTPGQGLQFLFEYFSETQRNKGNFPGRFSGRQFSNSRSEMNVSTLELGDSALYLCASRVWVGDNTEAFFGQGTRLTVV.

This clonotype was detected ten times or more. The J gene is TRBJ2-7, the V gene TRBV7-2; unclear D gene. Trimming took off 5 bases at V and 3 bases at J, with 11 bases between the two ends. The germline V gene encodes CDR1 SGHTA and CDR2 FQGNSA. The CDR3 consists of 13 residues. This chain's CDR3 is CASSTQHSYEQYF. The CDR3 region has the DNA TGTGCCAGCAGCACCCAGCACAGCTACGAGCAGTACTTC.

This clonotype was found many times. The chain joins TRBV7-2 to TRBJ2-7; possible D gene TRBD2, 5 bases. The length of the CDR3 is 14 residues. The V gene's germline CDR1 is SGHTA and CDR2 FQGNSA. Trimming cost V 3 bases and J 1 base, with 10 bases left between them. The chain's CDR3 is CASSLNSVSYEQYF. The CDR3 region has the DNA TGTGCCAGCAGCTTGAATAGCGTTTCCTACGAGCAGTACTTC.

The genes are TRBV11-2 and TRBJ2-2; 11 bases align to TRBD2. The CDR3 runs 15 residues. The germline V gene encodes CDR1 SGHAT and CDR2 FQNNGV. The ends lost 3 bases at V and 8 bases at J; junction bases unmatched: 5. The CDR3 coding sequence is TGTGCCAGCAGCTTTAGCGGGAGGGTCACGGGGGAGCTGTTTTTT. Its translation is CASSFSGRVTGELFF.

This clonotype was observed many times. This chain links TRBV20-1 with TRBJ2-3, with D possibly TRBD2 on 5 matching bases. CDR1 and CDR2 (germline): DFQATT, SNEGSKA (reference sequence). Trimming stripped 3 bases from V and 6 bases from J, with 16 bases between. The CDR3 is 14 amino acids. The CDR3 DNA sequence: TGCAGTGCTAGTGAGGGTTGGACCACCGATACGCAGTATTTT. It specifies CSASEGWTTDTQYF.

This clonotype was recorded many times. V is TRBV20-1 and J is TRBJ2-5; D is perhaps TRBD2 (6 bases). The CDR3 totals 11 residues. V lost 5 bases to trimming and J lost 5 bases, with 9 bases between them. Germline assignment: CDR1 DFQATT and CDR2 SNEGSKA (reference sequence). The CDR3 loop is CSAARGETQYF. The CDR3 DNA reads TGCAGTGCTGCTCGGGGGGAGACCCAGTACTTC.

This clonotype appeared a few times. The rearrangement links TRBV5-1 to TRBJ1-1, with no clear D. The CDR3 has 15 residues. Germline V lookup: CDR1 SGHRS, CDR2 YFSETQ. The V gene lost 0 bases and the J gene lost 11 bases, with 20 bases spanning the gap. This chain's CDR3 is CASSLALGSRLSAFF. Here the CDR3 DNA reads TGCGCCAGCAGCTTGGCCTTAGGTTCCAGGCTTTCTGCTTTCTTT.

This clonotype was observed at least ten times. V and J are TRBV7-2 and TRBJ2-7; 7 positions agree with TRBD2. This CDR3 region has 15 residues. Germline values: CDR1 SGHTA, CDR2 FQGNSA. Trimming removed 0 bases from V and 3 bases from J; junction bases left unmatched: 5. The CDR3 spells CASSLAASGYYEQYF. The DNA of the CDR3 is TGTGCCAGCAGCTTAGCGGCTAGCGGTTACTACGAGCAGTACTTC.

Ten or more counts support this clonotype. For the CDR3, the DNA is TGTGCCTGGAGTGTACATGGGAATGAGCAGTTCTTC. Translating gives CAWSVHGNEQFF. This rearrangement joins TRBV30 to TRBJ2-1; D is unclear. Germline-derived CDR1 and CDR2 are GTSNPN and SVGIG (reference sequence). V was trimmed by 0 bases and J by 7 bases, leaving 7 bases between them. CDR3 length equals 12 residues.

This clonotype was counted many times. The rearrangement joins TRBV20-1 to TRBJ2-7; either TRBD1 or TRBD2 may fit D (5 bases each). This CDR3 is 13 amino acids long. Per the germline V gene, CDR1 is DFQATT and CDR2 is SNEGSKA (reference sequence). The V end lost 6 bases, the J end lost 6 bases, and 18 bases lay between the germline ends. As DNA, the CDR3 is TGCAGTGCGGAGCCGGGACCTTTGGGCGAGCAGTACTTC. It is translated as CSAEPGPLGEQYF.

This clonotype was recorded many times. V usage is TRBV10-3 and J usage is TRBJ2-7, with TRBD2 matching 11 bases. The CDR3 has 14 amino acids. Losses at the gene ends were 7 bases for V and 3 bases for J; bases not matched to a gene: 5. The germline CDR1 and CDR2 sequences are ENHRY and SYGVKD. CDR3 in DNA: TGTGCCATCAATCCTAGCGGGAGGCTCTACGAGCAGTACTTC. Residues: CAINPSGRLYEQYF.

This clonotype occurred many times. The chain carries TRBV6-2 or TRBV6-3 and TRBJ1-1; no clear D gene. This CDR3 has 14 amino acids. Germline V gene sequence: CDR1 MNHEY, CDR2 SVGEGT. Trimming removed 2 bases at V and 1 base at J, with 8 bases between. CDR3 protein: CASSYPRANTEAFF. Here the CDR3 DNA reads TGTGCCAGCAGTTACCCGAGAGCGAACACTGAAGCTTTCTTT.

This clonotype showed up many times. The gene calls are TRBV29-1 and TRBJ2-6; TRBD1 matches 8 bases. With 2 bases clipped from V and 4 bases from J, the junction kept 4 bases outside the gene matches. Germline V gives CDR1 SQVTM, CDR2 ANQGSEA. The CDR3 has 15 amino acids. Here the CDR3 reads CSVETQGAGANVLTF. DNA of the CDR3: TGCAGCGTTGAAACCCAGGGGGCGGGGGCCAACGTCCTGACTTTC. The full variable domain, in which reference TRBV29-1 and TRBJ2-6 provide the parts outside the CDR3, is SAVISQKPSRDICQRGTSLTIQCQVDSQVTMMFWYRQQPGQSLTLIATANQGSEATYESGFVIDKFPISRPNLTFSTLTVSNMSPEDSSIYLCSVETQGAGANVLTFGAGSRLTVL.